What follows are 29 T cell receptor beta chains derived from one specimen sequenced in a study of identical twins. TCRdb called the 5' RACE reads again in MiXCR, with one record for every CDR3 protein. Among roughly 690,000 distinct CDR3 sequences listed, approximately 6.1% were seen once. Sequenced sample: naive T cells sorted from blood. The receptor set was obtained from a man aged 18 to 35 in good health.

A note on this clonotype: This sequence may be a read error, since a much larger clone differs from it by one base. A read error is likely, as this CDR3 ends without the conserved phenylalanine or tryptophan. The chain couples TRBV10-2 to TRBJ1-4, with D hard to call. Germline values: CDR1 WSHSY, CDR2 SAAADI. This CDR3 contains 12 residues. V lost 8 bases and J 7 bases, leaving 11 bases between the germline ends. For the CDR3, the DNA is TGCGCCAGCGGCGGAGGGAGTGAAAAACTGTTTTCT. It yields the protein CASGGGSEKLFS.

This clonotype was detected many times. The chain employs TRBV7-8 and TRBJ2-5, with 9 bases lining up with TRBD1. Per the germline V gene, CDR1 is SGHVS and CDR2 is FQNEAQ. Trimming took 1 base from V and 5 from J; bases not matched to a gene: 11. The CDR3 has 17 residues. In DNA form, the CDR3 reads TGTGCCAGCAGCTTAGGAAGGGGACAGGGCAGAGGGGAGACCCAGTACTTC. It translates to CASSLGRGQGRGETQYF.

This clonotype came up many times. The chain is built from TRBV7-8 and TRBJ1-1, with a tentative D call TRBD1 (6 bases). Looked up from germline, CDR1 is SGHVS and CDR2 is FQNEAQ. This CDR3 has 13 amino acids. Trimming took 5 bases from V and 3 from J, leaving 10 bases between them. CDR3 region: CASSTGLYTEAFF. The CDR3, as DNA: TGTGCCAGCAGCACAGGGTTGTACACTGAAGCTTTCTTT.

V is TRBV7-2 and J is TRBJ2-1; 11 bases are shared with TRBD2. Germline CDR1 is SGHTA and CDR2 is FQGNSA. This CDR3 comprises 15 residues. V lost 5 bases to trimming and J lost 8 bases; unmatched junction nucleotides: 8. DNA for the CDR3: TGTGCCAGCAGCCCTACTAGCGGGAGTATCGATGAGCAGTTCTTC. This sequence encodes CASSPTSGSIDEQFF.

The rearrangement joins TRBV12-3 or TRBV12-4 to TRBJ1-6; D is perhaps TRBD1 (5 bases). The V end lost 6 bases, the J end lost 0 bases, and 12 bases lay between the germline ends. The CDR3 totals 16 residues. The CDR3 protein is CASSRRDPSYNSPLHF. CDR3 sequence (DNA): TGTGCCAGCAGCAGGAGGGACCCCTCCTATAATTCACCCCTCCACTTT.

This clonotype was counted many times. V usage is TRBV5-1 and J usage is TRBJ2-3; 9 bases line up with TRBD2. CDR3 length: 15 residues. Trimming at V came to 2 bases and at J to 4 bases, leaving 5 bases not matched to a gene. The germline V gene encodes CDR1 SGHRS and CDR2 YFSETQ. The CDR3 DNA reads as TGCGCCAGCAGCTTCCTTAGCGGGAGCCCAGATACGCAGTATTTT. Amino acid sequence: CASSFLSGSPDTQYF.

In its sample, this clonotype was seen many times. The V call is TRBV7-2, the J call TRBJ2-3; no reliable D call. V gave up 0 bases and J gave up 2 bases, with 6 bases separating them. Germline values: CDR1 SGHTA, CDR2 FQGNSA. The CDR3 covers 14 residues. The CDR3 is CASSLARATDTQYF. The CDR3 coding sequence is TGTGCCAGCAGCTTAGCCCGGGCCACAGATACGCAGTATTTT.

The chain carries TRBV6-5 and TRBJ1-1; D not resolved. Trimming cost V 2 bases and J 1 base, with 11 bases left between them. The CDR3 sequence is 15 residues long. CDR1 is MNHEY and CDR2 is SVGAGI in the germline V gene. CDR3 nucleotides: TGTGCCAGCAGTTACGGTGGGCCTACGAACACTGAAGCTTTCTTT. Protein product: CASSYGGPTNTEAFF.

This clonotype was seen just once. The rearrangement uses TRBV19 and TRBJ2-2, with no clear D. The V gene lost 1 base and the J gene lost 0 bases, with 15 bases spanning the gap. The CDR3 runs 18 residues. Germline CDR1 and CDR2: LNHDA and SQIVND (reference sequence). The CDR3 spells CASSIGHFDVTNTGELFF. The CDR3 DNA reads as TGTGCCAGTAGTATAGGACACTTTGACGTAACGAACACCGGGGAGCTGTTTTTT.

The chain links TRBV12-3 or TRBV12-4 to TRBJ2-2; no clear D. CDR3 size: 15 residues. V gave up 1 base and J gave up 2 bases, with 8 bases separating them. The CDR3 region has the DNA TGTGCCAGCAGTTTAGGCGTCAGAAACACCGGGGAGCTGTTTTTT. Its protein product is CASSLGVRNTGELFF.

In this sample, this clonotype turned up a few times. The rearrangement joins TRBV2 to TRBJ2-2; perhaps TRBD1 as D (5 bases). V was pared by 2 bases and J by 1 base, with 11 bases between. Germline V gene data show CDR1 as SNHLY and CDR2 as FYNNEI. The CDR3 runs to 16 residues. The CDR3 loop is CASSELWQGNTGELFF. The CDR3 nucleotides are TGTGCCAGCAGTGAACTGTGGCAGGGGAACACCGGGGAGCTGTTTTTT.

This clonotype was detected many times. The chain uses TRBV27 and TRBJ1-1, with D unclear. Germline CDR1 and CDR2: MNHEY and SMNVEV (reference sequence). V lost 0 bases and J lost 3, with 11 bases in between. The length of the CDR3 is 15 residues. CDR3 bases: TGTGCCAGCAGTTTATCAGGACTATGGGACACTGAAGCTTTCTTT. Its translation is CASSLSGLWDTEAFF.

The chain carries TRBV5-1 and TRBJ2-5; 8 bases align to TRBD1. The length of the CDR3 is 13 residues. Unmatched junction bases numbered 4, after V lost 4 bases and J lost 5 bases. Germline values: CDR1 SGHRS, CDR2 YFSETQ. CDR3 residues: CASSRTGMETQYF. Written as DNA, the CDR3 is TGCGCCAGCAGCCGGACAGGGATGGAGACCCAGTACTTC. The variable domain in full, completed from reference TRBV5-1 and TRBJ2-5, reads KAGVTQTPRYLIKTRGQQVTLSCSPISGHRSVSWYQQTPGQGLQFLFEYFSETQRNKGNFPGRFSGRQFSNSRSEMNVSTLELGDSALYLCASSRTGMETQYFGPGTRLLVL.

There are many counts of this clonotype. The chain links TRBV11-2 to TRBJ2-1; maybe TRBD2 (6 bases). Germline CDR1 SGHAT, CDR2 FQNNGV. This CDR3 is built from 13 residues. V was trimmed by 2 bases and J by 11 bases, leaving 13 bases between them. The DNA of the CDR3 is TGTGCCAGCAGCTTATTCGGGGGAGGCCAGCAGTTCTTC. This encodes CASSLFGGGQQFF.

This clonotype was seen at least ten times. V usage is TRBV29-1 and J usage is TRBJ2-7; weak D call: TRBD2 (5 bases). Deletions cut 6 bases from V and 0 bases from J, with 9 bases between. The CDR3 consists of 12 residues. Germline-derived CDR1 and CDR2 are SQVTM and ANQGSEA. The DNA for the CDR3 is TGCAGCGTCGGACGGGACTCCTACGAGCAGTACTTC. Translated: CSVGRDSYEQYF.

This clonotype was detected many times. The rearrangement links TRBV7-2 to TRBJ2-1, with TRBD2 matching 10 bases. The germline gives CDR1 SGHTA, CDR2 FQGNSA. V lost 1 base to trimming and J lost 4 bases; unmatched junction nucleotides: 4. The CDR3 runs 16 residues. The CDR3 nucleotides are TGTGCCAGCAGCTTAGTCCCAGCGGGAGGGTACAATGAGCAGTTCTTC. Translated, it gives CASSLVPAGGYNEQFF.

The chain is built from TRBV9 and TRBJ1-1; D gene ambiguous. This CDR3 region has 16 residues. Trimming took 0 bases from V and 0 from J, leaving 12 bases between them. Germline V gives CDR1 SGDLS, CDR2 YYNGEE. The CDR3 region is CASSVVKSAMNTEAFF. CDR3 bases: TGTGCCAGCAGCGTAGTCAAGTCGGCTATGAACACTGAAGCTTTCTTT.

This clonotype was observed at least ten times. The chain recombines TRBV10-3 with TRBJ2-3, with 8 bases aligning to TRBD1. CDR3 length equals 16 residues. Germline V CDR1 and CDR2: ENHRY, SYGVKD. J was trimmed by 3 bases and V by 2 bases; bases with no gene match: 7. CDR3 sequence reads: CAISETGGSPTDTQYF. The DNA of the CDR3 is TGTGCCATCAGTGAGACAGGGGGTTCCCCGACAGATACGCAGTATTTT.

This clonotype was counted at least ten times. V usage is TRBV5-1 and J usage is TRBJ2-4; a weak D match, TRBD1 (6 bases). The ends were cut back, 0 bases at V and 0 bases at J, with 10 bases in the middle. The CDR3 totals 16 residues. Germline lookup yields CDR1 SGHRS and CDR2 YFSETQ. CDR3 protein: CASSLGRTVAKNIQYF. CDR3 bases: TGCGCCAGCAGCTTGGGGAGGACAGTAGCCAAAAACATTCAGTACTTC.

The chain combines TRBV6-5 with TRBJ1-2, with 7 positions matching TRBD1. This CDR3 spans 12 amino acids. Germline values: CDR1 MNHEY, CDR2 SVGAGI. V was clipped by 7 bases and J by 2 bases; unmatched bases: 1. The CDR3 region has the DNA TGTGCCAGCAAGACAGGGAACTATGGCTACACCTTC. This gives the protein CASKTGNYGYTF.

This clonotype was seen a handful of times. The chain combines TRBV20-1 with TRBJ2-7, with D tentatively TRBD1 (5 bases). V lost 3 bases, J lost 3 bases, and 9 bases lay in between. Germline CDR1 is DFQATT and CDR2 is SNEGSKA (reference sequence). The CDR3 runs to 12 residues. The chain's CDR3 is CSARRQSYEQYF. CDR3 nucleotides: TGCAGTGCTAGGCGACAGAGCTACGAGCAGTACTTC.

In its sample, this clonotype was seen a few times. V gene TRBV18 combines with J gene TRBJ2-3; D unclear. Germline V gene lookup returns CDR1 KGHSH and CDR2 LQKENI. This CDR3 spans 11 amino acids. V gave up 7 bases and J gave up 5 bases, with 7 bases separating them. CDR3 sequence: CASLREDTQYF. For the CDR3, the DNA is TGTGCCAGCTTAAGAGAAGATACGCAGTATTTT.

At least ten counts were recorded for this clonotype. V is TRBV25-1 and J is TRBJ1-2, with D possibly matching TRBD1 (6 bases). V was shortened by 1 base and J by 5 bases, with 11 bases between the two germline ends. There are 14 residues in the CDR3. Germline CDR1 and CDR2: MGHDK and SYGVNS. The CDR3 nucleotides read TGTGCCAGCAGTGAATCGGTCAGGGGATATGGCTACACCTTC. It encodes CASSESVRGYGYTF.

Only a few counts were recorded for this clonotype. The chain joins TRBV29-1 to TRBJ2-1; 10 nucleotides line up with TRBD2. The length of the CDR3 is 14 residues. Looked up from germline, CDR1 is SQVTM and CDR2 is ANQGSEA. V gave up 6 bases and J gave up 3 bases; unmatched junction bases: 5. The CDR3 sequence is CSVRRTSGYNEQFF. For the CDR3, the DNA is TGCAGCGTCAGGAGGACTAGCGGCTACAATGAGCAGTTCTTC.

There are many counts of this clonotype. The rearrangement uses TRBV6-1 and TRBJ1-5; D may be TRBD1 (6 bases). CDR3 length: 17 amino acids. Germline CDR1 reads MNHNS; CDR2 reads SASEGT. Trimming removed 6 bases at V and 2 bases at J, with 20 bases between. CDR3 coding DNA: TGTGCCAGCAGAGAACACAGGGTAGGTTATGGCAATCAGCCCCAGCATTTT. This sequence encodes CASREHRVGYGNQPQHF.

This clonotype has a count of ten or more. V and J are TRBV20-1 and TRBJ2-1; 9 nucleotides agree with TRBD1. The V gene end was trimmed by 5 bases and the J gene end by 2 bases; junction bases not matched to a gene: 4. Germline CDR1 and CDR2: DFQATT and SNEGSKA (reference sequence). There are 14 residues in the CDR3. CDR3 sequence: CSAARQGAYNEQFF. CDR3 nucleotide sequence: TGCAGTGCTGCGAGACAGGGGGCCTACAATGAGCAGTTCTTC.

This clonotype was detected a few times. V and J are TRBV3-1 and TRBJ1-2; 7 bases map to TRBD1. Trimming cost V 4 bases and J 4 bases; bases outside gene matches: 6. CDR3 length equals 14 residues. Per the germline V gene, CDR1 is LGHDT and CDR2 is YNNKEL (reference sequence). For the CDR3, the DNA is TGTGCCAGCAGCCGACAGGGTATGGCCTATGGCTACACCTTC. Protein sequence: CASSRQGMAYGYTF. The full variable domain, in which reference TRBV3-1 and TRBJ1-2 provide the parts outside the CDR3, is DTAVSQTPKYLVTQMGNDKSIKCEQNLGHDTMYWYKQDSKKFLKIMFSYNNKELIINETVPNRFSPKSPDKAHLNLHINSLELGDSAVYFCASSRQGMAYGYTFGSGTRLTVV.

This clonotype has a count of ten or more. In DNA form, the CDR3 reads TGTGCCACCAGCAGAGCCCGGACTAGCGGGAGGGACAATGAGCAGTTCTTC. Translating gives CATSRARTSGRDNEQFF. This rearrangement joins TRBV15 to TRBJ2-1, with 15 positions matching TRBD2. Germline V gene data show CDR1 as LNHNV and CDR2 as YYDKDF (reference sequence). The junction had 3 bases not matched to a gene; V was cut back by 1 base and J by 5 bases. This CDR3 spans 17 amino acids.

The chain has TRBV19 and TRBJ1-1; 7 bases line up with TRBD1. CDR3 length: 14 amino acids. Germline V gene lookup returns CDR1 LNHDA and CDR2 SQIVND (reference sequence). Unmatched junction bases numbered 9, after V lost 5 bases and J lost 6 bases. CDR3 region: CASSPDRVSPEAFF. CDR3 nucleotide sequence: TGTGCCAGTAGTCCTGACAGGGTATCTCCTGAAGCTTTCTTT.